Below, 32 T cell receptor beta chains from the same sample are listed, as sequenced in a study of blood T cell repertoires in COVID-19. TCRdb's copy holds only in-frame clones and misses some; the assay was immunoSEQ multiplex PCR. The table records 320,000 or so clones, over 75% of them present only once. Sequenced: PBMCs or T cells enriched from blood (not recorded which). These receptor sequences come from a woman in her twenties or thirties who had recovered from COVID-19.

This clone was found once. The gene calls are TRBV5-4 and TRBJ1-3; D uncertain. The germline V and J ends were trimmed by 5 bases and 2 bases, with 8 bases remaining between them. Germline CDR1 and CDR2: SGHNT and YYREEE (reference sequence). The CDR3 extends over 13 amino acids. The CDR3 DNA reads TGTGCCAGCAGTTTACAAACTGGAAACACCATATATTTT. It codes for CASSLQTGNTIYF.

The V and J genes are TRBV12-3 or TRBV12-4 and TRBJ1-5; D might be TRBD1 (6 bases). The CDR3 spans 13 residues. Trimming shortened V by 6 bases and J by 4 bases, and 10 bases separated the two germline ends. Written as DNA, the CDR3 is TGTGCCAGCAGACTCGGACAGAATCAGCCCCAGCATTTT. This codes for CASRLGQNQPQHF.

The chain joins TRBV30 to TRBJ2-4; TRBD1 is a possible D gene (6 bases). The V gene lost 3 bases and the J gene lost 0 bases, with 9 bases spanning the gap. Per germline, CDR1 GTSNPN and CDR2 SVGIG (reference sequence). The length of the CDR3 is 14 residues. This chain's CDR3 is CAWRIQGAKNIQYF. In DNA form, the CDR3 reads TGTGCCTGGAGAATACAGGGAGCCAAAAACATTCAGTACTTC.

The gene calls are TRBV6-2 or TRBV6-3 and TRBJ2-7; 12 nucleotides agree with TRBD2. The V gene end was trimmed by 5 bases and the J gene end by 4 bases; junction bases not matched to a gene: 15. The CDR3 has 18 residues. Germline CDR1 reads MNHEY; CDR2 reads SVGEGT. The CDR3 sequence: CASSGRLAGARYQYEQYF. The CDR3 region has the DNA TGTGCCAGCAGTGGCCGACTAGCGGGGGCGCGTTATCAGTACGAGCAGTACTTC.

V and J are TRBV30 and TRBJ1-6; the D gene is possibly TRBD1 (5 bases). CDR1 and CDR2 (germline): GTSNPN, SVGIG (reference sequence). V was trimmed by 0 bases and J by 0 bases, leaving 6 bases between them. The CDR3 has 15 residues. DNA of the CDR3: TGTGCCTGGAGTGTTAGGGGCTCCTATAATTCACCCCTCCACTTT. Amino acid sequence: CAWSVRGSYNSPLHF.

The V call is TRBV18, the J call TRBJ2-7; tentatively, D is TRBD1 (5 bases). The CDR3 is 15 amino acids. Looked up from germline, CDR1 is KGHSH and CDR2 is LQKENI. The V end was cut by 3 bases, the J end by 0 bases, with 12 bases between. CDR3 protein: CASSPITGSSYEQYF. The CDR3 DNA sequence: TGTGCCAGCTCACCCATTACAGGAAGCTCCTACGAGCAGTACTTC.

Only a few counts were recorded for this clone. The chain has TRBV2 and TRBJ1-2; 7 bases are a match to TRBD1. The CDR3 has 15 residues. In germline, CDR1 is SNHLY, CDR2 FYNNEI. Trimming cost V 6 bases and J 10 bases; bases outside gene matches: 17. The CDR3 loop is CASRELQGLDSDYTF. CDR3 nucleotides: TGTGCCAGCAGAGAACTACAGGGGCTGGATAGTGACTACACCTTC.

The chain links TRBV27 to TRBJ1-6; perhaps TRBD1 as D (5 bases). CDR1 MNHEY and CDR2 SMNVEV come from the germline V gene (reference sequence). The CDR3 runs 14 residues. V was shortened by 0 bases and J by 13 bases, with 13 bases between the two germline ends. CDR3 region: CASSLSGRGGPLHF. The DNA of the CDR3 is TGTGCCAGCAGTTTATCGGGGCGGGGGGGGCCCCTCCACTTT.

The rearrangement uses TRBV7-8 and TRBJ1-2; weak D call: TRBD1 (6 bases). Trimming took 8 bases from V and 8 from J, leaving 12 bases between them. Per the germline V gene, CDR1 is SGHVS and CDR2 is FQNEAQ. This CDR3 is 11 amino acids long. CDR3 region: CASVAQGGYTF. The CDR3 DNA sequence: TGTGCCAGCGTGGCACAGGGAGGCTACACCTTC.

The rearrangement links TRBV28 to TRBJ2-7, with 9 bases lining up with TRBD1. V dropped 2 bases and J dropped 4; count of bases not matched to a gene: 6. CDR3 length: 15 residues. The V gene's germline CDR1 is MDHEN and CDR2 SYDVKM. The DNA for the CDR3 is TGTGCCAGCAGTTTAACCGGGACAGGGAATTACGAGCAGTACTTC. This encodes CASSLTGTGNYEQYF.

The rearrangement joins TRBV2 to TRBJ1-5; D is possibly TRBD1 (5 bases). V lost 4 bases, J lost 7 bases, and 11 bases lay in between. Germline V gene lookup returns CDR1 SNHLY and CDR2 FYNNEI. This CDR3 has 13 residues. The chain's CDR3 is CASSGREGQPQHF. The CDR3 DNA is TGTGCCAGCAGTGGCAGGGAAGGCCAGCCCCAGCATTTT.

The chain recombines TRBV28 with TRBJ2-5; unclear D gene. Germline lookup yields CDR1 MDHEN and CDR2 SYDVKM. The V end was cut by 6 bases, the J end by 2 bases, with 4 bases between. The CDR3 spans 11 residues. CDR3 sequence reads: CASSSQETQYF. Written as DNA, the CDR3 is TGTGCCAGCAGCTCTCAAGAGACCCAGTACTTC.

The chain employs TRBV11-2 and TRBJ2-1, with TRBD1 matching 10 bases. CDR1 SGHAT and CDR2 FQNNGV come from the germline V gene. This CDR3 spans 14 amino acids. With V trimmed by 4 bases and J by 8 bases, 5 bases remained unmatched. Written as DNA, the CDR3 is TGTGCCAGCAGCTGGACAGGGGGACGCGATGAGCAGTTCTTC. Translated, it gives CASSWTGGRDEQFF.

This chain connects TRBV5-1 to TRBJ2-1; 7 nucleotides agree with TRBD2. This CDR3 is 16 amino acids long. Germline CDR1 and CDR2: SGHRS and YFSETQ. V was pared by 4 bases and J by 7 bases, with 14 bases of the junction left unmatched. The CDR3 DNA reads as TGCGCCAGCAGCCACGATGAGCGGGGTGTGAGGAATGAGCAGTTCTTC. Translating gives CASSHDERGVRNEQFF.

This sequence joins TRBV5-1 and TRBJ1-3, with 7 positions matching TRBD1. Germline trimming cut 2 bases from V and 1 base from J; bases unmatched to any gene: 12. Germline lookup yields CDR1 SGHRS and CDR2 YFSETQ. This CDR3 contains 18 residues. The CDR3 DNA sequence: TGCGCCAGCAGCTTATTGGGACAGAACTCATATTCTGGAAACACCATATATTTT. Translation: CASSLLGQNSYSGNTIYF.

This chain joins TRBV15 and TRBJ2-1; 9 bases fit TRBD2. With 0 bases clipped from V and 4 bases from J, the junction kept 4 bases outside the gene matches. CDR1 is LNHNV, CDR2 YYDKDF, per germline (reference sequence). CDR3 size: 16 residues. The CDR3 DNA is TGTGCCACCAGCAGAGATGAGACTAGCGGTTACAATGAGCAGTTCTTC. Protein product: CATSRDETSGYNEQFF.

The chain links TRBV7-2 to TRBJ2-7; the D gene is possibly TRBD2 (7 bases). V dropped 5 bases and J dropped 3 bases, with 14 bases sitting between them. The CDR3 has 14 amino acids. The germline V gene has CDR1 SGHTA and CDR2 FQGNSA. The CDR3: CASSPAGALYEQYF. CDR3 DNA sequence: TGTGCCAGCAGCCCCGCGGGGGCGCTCTACGAGCAGTACTTC.

The CDR3 DNA follows: TGTGCCAGCAGTTTCACAGAGAGCTCCTACGAGCAGTACTTC. It specifies CASSFTESSYEQYF. V usage is TRBV28 and J usage is TRBJ2-7, with D uncertain. The CDR3 consists of 14 residues. Trimming removed 3 bases at V and 0 bases at J, with 9 bases between. Germline V gene data show CDR1 as MDHEN and CDR2 as SYDVKM. Drawing the rest from reference TRBV28 and TRBJ2-7, the complete variable domain is DVKVTQSSRYLVKRTGEKVFLECVQDMDHENMFWYRQDPGLGLRLIYFSYDVKMKEKGDIPEGYSVSREKKERFSLILESASTNQTSMYLCASSFTESSYEQYFGPGTRLTVT.

This CDR3 is CATSRVIGGAEQPQHF. The CDR3, as DNA: TGTGCCACCAGCAGAGTGATTGGGGGCGCAGAGCAGCCCCAGCATTTT. The J gene is TRBJ1-5, the V gene TRBV15, with D perhaps TRBD1 (6 bases). The V gene lost 1 base and the J gene lost 7 bases, with 17 bases spanning the gap. Germline assignment: CDR1 LNHNV and CDR2 YYDKDF (reference sequence). The CDR3 sequence is 16 residues long. Full variable domain (remainder filled in from reference TRBV15 and TRBJ1-5): DAMVIQNPRYQVTQFGKPVTLSCSQTLNHNVMYWYQQKSSQAPKLLFHYYDKDFNNEADTPDNFQSRRPNTSFCFLDIRSPGLGDTAMYLCATSRVIGGAEQPQHFGDGTRLSIL.

There are a few counts of this clone. This sequence joins TRBV27 and TRBJ2-1; 10 bases match TRBD2. The V gene's germline CDR1 is MNHEY and CDR2 SMNVEV (reference sequence). CDR3 size: 15 residues. With V trimmed by 6 bases and J by 5 bases, 7 bases remained unmatched. The CDR3 protein is CASRIRLAGDNEQFF. As DNA, the CDR3 is TGTGCCAGCAGGATAAGACTAGCGGGCGACAATGAGCAGTTCTTC.

This clone came up a few times. This chain connects TRBV19 to TRBJ2-2; TRBD1 matches at 8 bases. The CDR3 is 16 amino acids. Germline CDR1 and CDR2: LNHDA and SQIVND (reference sequence). Trimming at V came to 8 bases and at J to 6 bases, leaving 14 bases not matched to a gene. The CDR3 region is CASFFRGQGSAGELFF. The DNA of the CDR3 is TGTGCCAGTTTTTTCAGGGGGCAGGGAAGCGCCGGGGAGCTGTTTTTT.

The chain combines TRBV28 with TRBJ2-1; no clear D gene. The germline V gene has CDR1 MDHEN and CDR2 SYDVKM. V dropped 2 bases and J dropped 8 bases, with 4 bases sitting between them. The CDR3 covers 11 residues. CDR3: CASSLRDEQFF. CDR3 bases: TGTGCCAGCAGTTTACGGGATGAGCAGTTCTTC.

The V and J genes are TRBV6-5 and TRBJ2-7; the D gene is possibly TRBD2 (6 bases). Deletions cut 0 bases from V and 6 bases from J, with 12 bases between. The germline V gene has CDR1 MNHEY and CDR2 SVGAGI. The CDR3 sequence is 14 residues long. The CDR3 DNA reads TGTGCCAGCAGTTACTCGACCGCGGGGACCGAGCAGTACTTC. Amino acids: CASSYSTAGTEQYF.

This clone came up a few times. The chain has TRBV6-2 or TRBV6-3 and TRBJ2-2, with 9 bases matching TRBD1. The J segment lost 0 bases and the V segment lost 5 bases, leaving 7 bases of the junction unmatched. Per germline, CDR1 MNHEY and CDR2 SVGEGT. The CDR3 has 17 amino acids. The CDR3 sequence is CASSRDRVSSNTGELFF. The CDR3 DNA sequence: TGTGCCAGCAGTAGGGACAGGGTTTCTTCGAACACCGGGGAGCTGTTTTTT.

CDR3 sequence reads: CASSLVVVGADTQYF. CDR3 in DNA: TGTGCCAGCAGCTTGGTCGTAGTGGGCGCAGATACGCAGTATTTT. V usage is TRBV7-2 and J usage is TRBJ2-3; no reliable D call. Trimming took 3 bases from V and 4 from J, leaving 14 bases between them. CDR1 is SGHTA, CDR2 FQGNSA, per germline. This CDR3 is 15 amino acids long. Variable domain in full (rest from reference TRBV7-2 and TRBJ2-3): GAGVSQSPSNKVTEKGKDVELRCDPISGHTALYWYRQSLGQGLEFLIYFQGNSAPDKSGLPSDRFSAERTGGSVSTLTIQRTQQEDSAVYLCASSLVVVGADTQYFGPGTRLTVL.

The CDR3 nucleotides read TGTGCCAGCAGCCAAGATTGGGGACAGGGGGCCCCCCCCTACGAGCAGTACTTC. It yields the protein CASSQDWGQGAPPYEQYF. The gene calls are TRBV14 and TRBJ2-7, with 12 bases lining up with TRBD1. With 0 bases clipped from V and 2 bases from J, the junction kept 8 bases outside the gene matches. This CDR3 contains 18 residues. Germline assignment: CDR1 SGHDN and CDR2 FVKESK.

CDR3 nucleotide sequence: TGTGCCACCAGCAGAGAGGACAGCTTCTCCTACGAGCAGTACTTC. It is translated as CATSREDSFSYEQYF. The V call is TRBV15, the J call TRBJ2-7; possible D gene TRBD1, 6 bases. CDR1 is LNHNV, CDR2 YYDKDF, per germline (reference sequence). Trimming took off 0 bases at V and 0 bases at J, with 9 bases between the two ends. The CDR3 has 15 residues.

This chain connects TRBV28 to TRBJ2-3; 8 nucleotides line up with TRBD2. The germline V gene has CDR1 MDHEN and CDR2 SYDVKM. The CDR3 loop spans 13 amino acids. V lost 8 bases to trimming and J lost 3 bases; unmatched junction nucleotides: 4. The CDR3 spells CASSGGLTDTQYF. The CDR3, as DNA: TGTGCCAGCTCGGGGGGGCTGACAGATACGCAGTATTTT.

The V gene is TRBV28, the J gene TRBJ1-1; no firm D call. With 4 bases removed from V and 5 bases from J, the gap between germline ends came to 5 bases. Per germline, CDR1 MDHEN and CDR2 SYDVKM. The CDR3 loop spans 11 amino acids. The CDR3 DNA sequence: TGTGCCAGCAGTTCGAGGACTGAAGCTTTCTTT. Amino acid sequence: CASSSRTEAFF.

This clone was recorded once. This chain joins TRBV7-9 and TRBJ1-1; 7 bases are a match to TRBD1. The CDR3 contains 14 residues. CDR1 SEHNR and CDR2 FQNEAQ come from the germline V gene (reference sequence). V dropped 5 bases and J dropped 6; count of bases not matched to a gene: 9. The CDR3 reads CASSETGNYAEAFF. CDR3 DNA sequence: TGTGCCAGCAGCGAGACAGGGAATTACGCTGAAGCTTTCTTT.

The chain recombines TRBV7-9 with TRBJ2-7; no clear D. V gave up 5 bases and J gave up 3 bases, with 11 bases separating them. The CDR3 covers 13 residues. CDR1 and CDR2 from the germline V gene are SEHNR and FQNEAQ (reference sequence). CDR3 DNA: TGTGCCAGCAGCGACACAGAGATCTACGAGCAGTACTTC. It codes for CASSDTEIYEQYF.

The chain uses TRBV18 and TRBJ1-6, with no clear D. V dropped 3 bases and J dropped 0 bases, with 3 bases sitting between them. The CDR3 has 14 amino acids. Looked up from germline, CDR1 is KGHSH and CDR2 is LQKENI. CDR3 region: CASSPSSYNSPLHF. The CDR3 DNA is TGTGCCAGCTCACCGAGCTCCTATAATTCACCCCTCCACTTT.